The rows below give T cell receptor beta chains drawn from one sample of a study of cytomegalovirus exposure and HLA in healthy donors. TCRdb's table, derived via immunoSEQ multiplex PCR, lists solely in-frame clones and lacks some. This repertoire includes 180,000 or so clones. The sample consisted of PBMCs. These receptor sequences come from a boy aged 10-17 years in good health and CMV-seronegative. The CDR3 runs from the conserved cysteine through the conserved F or W.

j_call: TRBJ1-4
v_call: TRBV7-9
cdr3_aa: CASSLVPGKFEKLFF

j_call: TRBJ2-3
v_call: TRBV19
cdr3_aa: CASGDSGADTQYF

j_call: TRBJ2-6
v_call: TRBV2
cdr3_aa: CARSAGANVLTF

j_call: TRBJ1-6
v_call: TRBV5-1
cdr3_aa: CASSSTQGPPLHF

j_call: TRBJ1-6
v_call: TRBV30
cdr3_aa: CAWRKRQGWENSPLHF

j_call: TRBJ2-7
v_call: TRBV28
cdr3_aa: CASSLQGSEQYF

j_call: TRBJ2-1
v_call: TRBV7-8
cdr3_aa: CASSLEDRPYNEQFF

j_call: TRBJ1-2
v_call: TRBV2
cdr3_aa: CASSEDRVYGYTF

j_call: TRBJ1-2
v_call: TRBV7-7
cdr3_aa: CASSPPLRGRPYGYTF

j_call: TRBJ1-6
v_call: TRBV2
cdr3_aa: CASMLRGPGSPLHF

j_call: TRBJ1-1
v_call: TRBV28
cdr3_aa: CASGEGAGFTEAFF

j_call: TRBJ2-7
v_call: TRBV6-1
cdr3_aa: CASSEAGGDSSYEQYF

j_call: TRBJ2-7
v_call: TRBV4-3
cdr3_aa: CASSFRTGDFHEQYF

j_call: TRBJ1-5
v_call: TRBV27
cdr3_aa: CASSYPIGIQPQHF

j_call: TRBJ1-2
v_call: TRBV7-2
cdr3_aa: CASSAGTGFYGYTF

j_call: TRBJ2-1
v_call: TRBV15
cdr3_aa: CATSRDWTVNEQFF

j_call: TRBJ2-1
v_call: TRBV7-2
cdr3_aa: CASSLGRTSRNNEQFF

j_call: TRBJ1-6
v_call: TRBV7-9
cdr3_aa: CASSLVEGGDSPLHF

j_call: TRBJ2-2
v_call: TRBV21-1
cdr3_aa: CASSPSGLSTGELFF

j_call: TRBJ2-7
v_call: TRBV7-9
cdr3_aa: CASSGAGTGDPEQYF

j_call: TRBJ1-5
v_call: TRBV27
cdr3_aa: CASSLDNYQPQHF

j_call: TRBJ2-5
v_call: TRBV2
cdr3_aa: CASGGLADQETQYF

j_call: TRBJ1-3
v_call: TRBV6-5
cdr3_aa: CASRRTTPGNTIYF

j_call: TRBJ1-5
v_call: TRBV2
cdr3_aa: CASSEVGARSNQPQHF